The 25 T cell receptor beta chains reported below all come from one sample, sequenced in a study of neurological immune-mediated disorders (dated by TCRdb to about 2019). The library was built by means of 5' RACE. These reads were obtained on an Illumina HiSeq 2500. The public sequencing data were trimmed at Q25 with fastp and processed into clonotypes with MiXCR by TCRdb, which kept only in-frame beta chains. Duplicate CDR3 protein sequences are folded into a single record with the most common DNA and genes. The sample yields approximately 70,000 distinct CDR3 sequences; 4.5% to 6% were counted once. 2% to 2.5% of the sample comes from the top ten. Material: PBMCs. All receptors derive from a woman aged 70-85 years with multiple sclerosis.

This CDR3 reads CASSYFSSTGELFF. The CDR3 DNA sequence: TGTGCCAGCAGTTATTTCAGCTCTACCGGGGAGCTGTTTTTT. This chain joins TRBV6-2 or TRBV6-3 and TRBJ2-2; no reliable D call. Germline V CDR1 and CDR2: MNHEY, SVGEGT. This CDR3 has 14 amino acids. Deletions cut 3 bases from V and 5 bases from J, with 10 bases between.

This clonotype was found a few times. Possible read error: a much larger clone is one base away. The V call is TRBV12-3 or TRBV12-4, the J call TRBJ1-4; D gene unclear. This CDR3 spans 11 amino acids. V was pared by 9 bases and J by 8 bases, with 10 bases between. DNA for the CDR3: TGTGCCAGAAGTAGCCGGGAAAAACTGTTTTTT. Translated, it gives CARSSREKLFF.

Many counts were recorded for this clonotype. For the CDR3, the DNA is TGTGCCAGCAGCCAAGGGGACCAAGCGGAAGATACGCAGTATTTT. Residues: CASSQGDQAEDTQYF. This chain uses TRBV4-2 with TRBJ2-3; D could derive from TRBD1 or TRBD2 (5 bases each). Germline loops: CDR1 LGHNA, CDR2 YNFKEQ. Trimming removed 1 base at V and 5 bases at J, with 13 bases between. The CDR3 consists of 15 residues.

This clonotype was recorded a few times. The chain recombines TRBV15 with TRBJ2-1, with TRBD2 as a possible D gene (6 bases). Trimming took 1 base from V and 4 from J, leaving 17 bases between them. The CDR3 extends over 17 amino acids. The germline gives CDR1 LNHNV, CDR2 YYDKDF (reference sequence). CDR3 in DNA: TGTGCCACCAGCAGAGGCCCGATGGCTAGCGTTTACAATGAGCAGTTCTTC. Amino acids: CATSRGPMASVYNEQFF. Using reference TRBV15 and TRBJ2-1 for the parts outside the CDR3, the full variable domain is DAMVIQNPRYQVTQFGKPVTLSCSQTLNHNVMYWYQQKSSQAPKLLFHYYDKDFNNEADTPDNFQSRRPNTSFCFLDIRSPGLGDTAMYLCATSRGPMASVYNEQFFGPGTRLTVL.

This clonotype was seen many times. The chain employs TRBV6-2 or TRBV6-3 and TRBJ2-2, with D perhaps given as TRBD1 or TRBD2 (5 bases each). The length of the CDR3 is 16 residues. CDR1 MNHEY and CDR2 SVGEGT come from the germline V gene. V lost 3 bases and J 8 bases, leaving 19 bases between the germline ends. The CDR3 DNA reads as TGTGCCAGCAGTTATCGGACCGGGGCGTCATGGGGGGAGCTGTTTTTT. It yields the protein CASSYRTGASWGELFF.

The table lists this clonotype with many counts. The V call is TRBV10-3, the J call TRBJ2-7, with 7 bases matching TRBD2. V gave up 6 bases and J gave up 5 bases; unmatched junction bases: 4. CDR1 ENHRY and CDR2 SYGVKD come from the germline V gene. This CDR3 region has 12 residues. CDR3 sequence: CAIRGGSNEQYF. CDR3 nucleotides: TGTGCCATCAGGGGCGGGAGTAACGAGCAGTACTTC.

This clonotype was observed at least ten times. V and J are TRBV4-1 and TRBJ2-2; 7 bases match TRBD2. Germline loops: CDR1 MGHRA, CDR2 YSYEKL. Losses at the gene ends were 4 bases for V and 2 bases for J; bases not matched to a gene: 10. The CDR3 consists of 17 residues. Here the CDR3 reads CASSPSGRVSNTGELFF. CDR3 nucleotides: TGCGCCAGCAGCCCTTCTGGGAGGGTTTCCAACACCGGGGAGCTGTTTTTT.

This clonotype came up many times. CDR3 sequence: CASSFRQNEQFF. For the CDR3, the DNA is TGTGCCAGCAGCTTCCGTCAGAATGAGCAGTTCTTC. The chain carries TRBV7-9 and TRBJ2-1; D is uncertain. With 3 bases removed from V and 7 bases from J, the gap between germline ends came to 7 bases. This CDR3 contains 12 residues. In germline, CDR1 is SEHNR, CDR2 FQNEAQ (reference sequence).

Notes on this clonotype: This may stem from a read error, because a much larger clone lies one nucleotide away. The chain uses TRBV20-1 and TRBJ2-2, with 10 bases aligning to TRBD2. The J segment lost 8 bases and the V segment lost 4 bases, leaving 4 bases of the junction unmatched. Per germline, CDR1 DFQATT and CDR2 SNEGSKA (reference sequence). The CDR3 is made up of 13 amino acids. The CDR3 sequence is CSAKEREGGELFF. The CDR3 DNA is TGCAGTGCTAAAGAGCGGGAGGGAGGGGAGCTGTTTTTT.

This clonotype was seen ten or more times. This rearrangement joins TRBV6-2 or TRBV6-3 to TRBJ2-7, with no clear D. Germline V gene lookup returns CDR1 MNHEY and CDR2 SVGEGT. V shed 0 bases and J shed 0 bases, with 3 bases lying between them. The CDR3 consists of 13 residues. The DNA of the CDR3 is TGTGCCAGCAGTTACTCGAACTCCTACGAGCAGTACTTC. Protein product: CASSYSNSYEQYF.

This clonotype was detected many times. Here the CDR3 DNA reads TGCGCCAGCAGCTTGGCGGGGGCGGGCTATGGCTACACCTTC. It encodes CASSLAGAGYGYTF. This chain connects TRBV5-1 to TRBJ1-2; possible D gene TRBD1, 6 bases. The CDR3 covers 14 residues. Between the trimmed V and J ends, which lost 0 bases and 4 bases, there was a span of 10 bases. CDR1 is SGHRS and CDR2 is YFSETQ in the germline V gene.

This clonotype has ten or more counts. In nucleotides, the CDR3 is TGTGCCAGCAGCTTAGATGGAGGCAGAAACTCTGAAGCTTTCTTT. This codes for CASSLDGGRNSEAFF. The chain recombines TRBV11-3 with TRBJ1-1, with no clear D. Trimming took off 0 bases at V and 6 bases at J, with 14 bases between the two ends. The CDR3 totals 15 residues. Germline assignment: CDR1 SGHNT and CDR2 YENEEA.

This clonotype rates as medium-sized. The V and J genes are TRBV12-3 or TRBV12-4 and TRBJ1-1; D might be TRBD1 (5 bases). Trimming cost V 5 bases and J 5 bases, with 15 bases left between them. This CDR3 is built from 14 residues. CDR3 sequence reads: CASSLGRRWTEAFF. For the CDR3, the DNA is TGTGCCAGCAGTCTGGGACGGCGGTGGACTGAAGCTTTCTTT.

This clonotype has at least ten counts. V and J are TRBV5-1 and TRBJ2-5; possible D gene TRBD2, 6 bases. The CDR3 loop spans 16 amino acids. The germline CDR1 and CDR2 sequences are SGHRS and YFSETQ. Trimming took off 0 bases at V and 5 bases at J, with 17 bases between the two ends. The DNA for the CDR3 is TGCGCCAGCAGCTTGGAAATTGGACTTGGGGGGGAGACCCAGTACTTC. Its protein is CASSLEIGLGGETQYF.

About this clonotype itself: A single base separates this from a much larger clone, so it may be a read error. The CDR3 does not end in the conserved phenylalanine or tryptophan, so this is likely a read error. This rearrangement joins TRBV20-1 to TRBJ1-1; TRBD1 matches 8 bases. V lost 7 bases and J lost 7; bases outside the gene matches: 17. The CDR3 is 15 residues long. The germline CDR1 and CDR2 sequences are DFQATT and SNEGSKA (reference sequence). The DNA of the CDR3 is TGCAGTGTCTTTCAGGGGGCGTCTTCTTCGTATGAAGCTTTCTGT. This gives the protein CSVFQGASSSYEAFC.

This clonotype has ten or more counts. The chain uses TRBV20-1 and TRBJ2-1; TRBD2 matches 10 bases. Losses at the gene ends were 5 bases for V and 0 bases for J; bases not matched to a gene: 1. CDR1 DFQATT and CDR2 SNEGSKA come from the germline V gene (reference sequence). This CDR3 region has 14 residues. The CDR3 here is CSAASGSSYNEQFF. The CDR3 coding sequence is TGCAGTGCTGCTAGCGGGAGCTCCTACAATGAGCAGTTCTTC.

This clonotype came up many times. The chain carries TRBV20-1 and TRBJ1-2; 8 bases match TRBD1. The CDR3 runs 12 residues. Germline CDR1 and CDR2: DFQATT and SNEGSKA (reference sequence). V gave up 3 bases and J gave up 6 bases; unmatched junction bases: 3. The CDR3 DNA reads TGCAGTGCTAGGTCAGGGGGCCATGGCTACACCTTC. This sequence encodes CSARSGGHGYTF.

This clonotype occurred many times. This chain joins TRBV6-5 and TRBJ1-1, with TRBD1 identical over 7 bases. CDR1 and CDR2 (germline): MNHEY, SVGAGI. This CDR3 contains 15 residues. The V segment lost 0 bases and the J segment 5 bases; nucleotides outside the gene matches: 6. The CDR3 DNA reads TGTGCCAGCAGTTACTCAGGACAGGTGGGGACTGAAGCTTTCTTT. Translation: CASSYSGQVGTEAFF.

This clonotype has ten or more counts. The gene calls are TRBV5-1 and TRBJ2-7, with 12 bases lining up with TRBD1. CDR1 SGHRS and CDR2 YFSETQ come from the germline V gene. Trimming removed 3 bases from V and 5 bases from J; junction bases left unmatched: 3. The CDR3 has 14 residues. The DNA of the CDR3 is TGCGCCAGCAGCTCGGGACAGGGGGCCCACGAGCAGTACTTC. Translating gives CASSSGQGAHEQYF.

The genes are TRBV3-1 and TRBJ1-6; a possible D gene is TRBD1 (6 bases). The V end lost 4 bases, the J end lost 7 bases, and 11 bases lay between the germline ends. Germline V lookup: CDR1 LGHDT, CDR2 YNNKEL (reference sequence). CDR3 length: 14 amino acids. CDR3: CASSRGQPNSPLHF. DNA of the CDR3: TGTGCCAGCAGCCGTGGACAGCCAAATTCACCCCTCCACTTT. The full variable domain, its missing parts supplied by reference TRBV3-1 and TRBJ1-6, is DTAVSQTPKYLVTQMGNDKSIKCEQNLGHDTMYWYKQDSKKFLKIMFSYNNKELIINETVPNRFSPKSPDKAHLNLHINSLELGDSAVYFCASSRGQPNSPLHFGNGTRLTVT.

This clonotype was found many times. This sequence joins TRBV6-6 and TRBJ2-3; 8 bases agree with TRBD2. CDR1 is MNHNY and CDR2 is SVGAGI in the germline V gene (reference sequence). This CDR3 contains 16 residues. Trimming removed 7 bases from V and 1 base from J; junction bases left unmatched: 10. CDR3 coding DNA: TGTGCCAGCACCCTCCCGGGGGGGGTTGGCACAGATACGCAGTATTTT. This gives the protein CASTLPGGVGTDTQYF.

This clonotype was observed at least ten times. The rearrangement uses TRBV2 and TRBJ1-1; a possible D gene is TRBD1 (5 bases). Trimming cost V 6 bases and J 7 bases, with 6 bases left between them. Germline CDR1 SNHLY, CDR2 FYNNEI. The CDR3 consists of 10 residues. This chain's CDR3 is CASRGVEAFF. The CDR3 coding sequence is TGTGCCAGCAGAGGGGTTGAAGCTTTCTTT.

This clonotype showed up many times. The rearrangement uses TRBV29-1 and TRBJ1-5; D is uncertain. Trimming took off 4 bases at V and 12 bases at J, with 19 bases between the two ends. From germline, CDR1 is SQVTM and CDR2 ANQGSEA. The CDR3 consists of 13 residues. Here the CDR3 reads CSVAGSASSVQHF. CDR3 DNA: TGCAGCGTTGCAGGTTCCGCTTCCTCGGTCCAGCATTTT.

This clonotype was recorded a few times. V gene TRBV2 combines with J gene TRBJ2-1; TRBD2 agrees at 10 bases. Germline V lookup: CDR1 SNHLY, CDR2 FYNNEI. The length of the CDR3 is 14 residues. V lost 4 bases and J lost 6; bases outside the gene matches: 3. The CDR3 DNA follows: TGTGCCAGCAGTGGTTGGACTAGCGGCAATGAGCAGTTCTTC. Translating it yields CASSGWTSGNEQFF.

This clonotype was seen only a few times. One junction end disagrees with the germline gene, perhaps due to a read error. The chain's CDR3 is CASSQDTPGRGYGYTF. CDR3 sequence (DNA): TGCGCCAGCAGTCAAGATACACCGGGGAGGGGCTATGGCTACACCTTC. The chain employs TRBV4-3 and TRBJ1-2; a possible D gene is TRBD1 (5 bases). The CDR3 is 16 residues long. Per germline, CDR1 LGHNA and CDR2 YSLEER.